The TCR beta chain described here comes from a study of CD8 T cells in Susac syndrome. Per germline, CDR1 SGHRS and CDR2 YFSETQ. V lost 0 bases and J 2 bases, leaving 14 bases between the germline ends. The CDR3 sequence is 17 residues long. The T cells that were sequenced for TCR beta were CD8+ and CD4+ cells from blood. Controls were age- and sex-matched healthy donors. In contrast to the negatively isolated CD8+ and CD4+ T cells, TEMRA cells were FACS-enriched. Random hexamers were used to reverse transcribe an amount of about 0.45 to 1 ug RNA. The CDR3 of TCR beta was amplified by immunoSEQ multiplex PCR across 54 Vbeta and 13 Jbeta. MiXCR was run by TCRdb on the immunoSEQ multiplex PCR reads, yielding one entry per CDR3 protein. The sample holds some 150,000 distinct CDR3 sequences, approximately 94% seen once.

The TCR originated in a human donor in good health. The chain combines TRBV5-1 with TRBJ2-2; TRBD1 is a possible D gene (5 bases). Sample: CD4+ T cells from PBMCs. The CDR3 loop reads CASSLAPSRDNTGELFF. In DNA form, the CDR3 reads TGCGCCAGCAGCTTGGCTCCGAGCAGGGATAACACCGGGGAGCTGTTTTTT.